These T cell receptor beta chains were read from a single sample in a study of OX40 agonist ivuxolimab in advanced cancers. Assay: immunoSEQ multiplex PCR; the TCRdb copy retains only in-frame clones and omits some. Found here are around 19,000 clones, roughly 75% of them singletons; the top ten hold about 26%. The sequencing here drew on CD4+ or CD8+ T cells sorted from blood, taken in a trial of the OX40 agonist ivuxolimab. These receptor sequences come from an adult with an advanced solid tumor such as melanoma, head and neck, liver or kidney cancer. Each CDR3 is given with its conserved first and last residue. The order of the fields is CDR3 length, V gene, clone size, J gene, D gene, CDR3 protein, CDR3 DNA. D genes are given only for firm matches. Some rows have no size entry. The others give once, few or many, or a class for an expanded clone.

16	TRBV7-6	-	TRBJ2-5	TRBD2	CASSLARGGTRETQYF	TGTGCCAGCAGCTTAGCGCGGGGCGGGACTAGGGAGACCCAGTACTTC
14	TRBV7-2	-	TRBJ2-5	-	CASSSLYSQETQYF	TGTGCCAGCAGCTCTTTGTACAGCCAAGAGACCCAGTACTTC
14	TRBV19	-	TRBJ1-1	TRBD1	CASSVQGGDTEAFF	TGTGCCAGTAGTGTACAGGGGGGGGACACTGAAGCTTTCTTT
19	TRBV19	-	TRBJ2-3	TRBD2	CAGSIEPPLAGVWADTQYF	TGTGCCGGTAGTATAGAGCCCCCATTGGCGGGAGTTTGGGCAGATACGCAGTATTTT
16	TRBV15	-	TRBJ2-3	-	CATRGDYSTSTDTQYF	TGTGCCACCAGGGGAGACTATTCGACTAGCACAGATACGCAGTATTTT
14	TRBV6-4	-	TRBJ1-1	-	CASRGTDGNTEAFF	TGTGCCAGCAGAGGGACTGATGGGAACACTGAAGCTTTCTTT
13	TRBV6-1	-	TRBJ2-5	TRBD1	CASRDSWQETQYF	TGTGCCAGCCGGGACAGCTGGCAAGAGACCCAGTACTTC
15	TRBV7-8	few	TRBJ2-1	-	CASSLDPLLNNEQFF	TGTGCCAGCAGCTTAGACCCCCTATTAAACAATGAGCAGTTCTTC
12	TRBV5-3	medium-sized	TRBJ2-5	-	CARSLHQETQYF	TGTGCCAGAAGCTTACACCAAGAGACCCAGTACTTC
11	TRBV2	-	TRBJ1-3	-	CASFLVNTIYF	TGTGCCAGCTTTTTGGTAAACACCATATATTTT
12	TRBV5-3	once	TRBJ2-7	-	CARSPGCDEQYF	TGTGCCAGAAGCCCCGGGTGCGACGAGCAGTACTTC
16	TRBV28	-	TRBJ2-1	TRBD2	CASSSSGRDSYNEQFF	TGTGCCAGCAGCTCTAGCGGGAGAGATTCGTACAATGAGCAGTTCTTC
15	TRBV7-6	-	TRBJ1-1	-	CASSLAPSANTEAFF	TGTGCCAGCAGCTTAGCCCCGTCTGCGAACACTGAAGCTTTCTTT
13	TRBV5-4	large	TRBJ2-7	TRBD2	CASRIGTRGEQYF	TGTGCCAGCAGAATCGGGACTAGAGGCGAGCAGTACTTC
13	TRBV6-1	-	TRBJ1-1	-	CASSGGTGLEAFF	TGTGCCAGCAGTGGGGGGACGGGCCTCGAAGCTTTCTTT
13	TRBV11-2	few	TRBJ2-7	-	CASSPRGPYEQYF	TGTGCCAGCAGCCCCAGAGGTCCCTACGAGCAGTACTTC
13	TRBV19	-	TRBJ2-5	-	CASGIQGRRDQYF	TGTGCCAGTGGGATCCAGGGCCGTAGGGACCAGTACTTC
13	TRBV4-1	-	TRBJ1-1	-	CASSQVTQTGAFF	TGCGCCAGCAGCCAAGTTACTCAGACGGGGGCTTTCTTT
15	TRBV6-1	-	TRBJ1-1	-	CASSDGWAMNTEAFF	TGTGCCAGCAGCGACGGGTGGGCCATGAACACTGAAGCTTTCTTT
13	TRBV2	-	TRBJ2-7	-	CASSDSAGLEQYF	TGTGCCAGCAGTGACTCCGCGGGACTCGAGCAGTACTTC
15	TRBV27	-	TRBJ2-3	-	CASSFGVAGTDTQYF	TGTGCCAGCAGTTTTGGGGTAGCCGGCACAGATACGCAGTATTTT
18	TRBV11-2	-	TRBJ2-1	TRBD2	CASSFPLAGTSAHNEQFF	TGTGCCAGCAGCTTCCCCCTAGCGGGGACTAGCGCCCACAATGAGCAGTTCTTC
11	TRBV19	-	TRBJ2-5	-	CASLYGETQYF	TGTGCCAGTTTGTACGGGGAGACCCAGTACTTC
15	TRBV7-3	-	TRBJ2-2	-	CASSEQGLDTGELFF	TGTGCCAGCAGCGAGCAGGGTCTCGACACCGGGGAGCTGTTTTTT
16	TRBV5-6	-	TRBJ2-1	TRBD2	CASSFWTSGIYNEQFF	TGTGCCAGCAGCTTCTGGACTAGCGGAATCTACAATGAGCAGTTCTTC
15	TRBV6-5	-	TRBJ2-7	TRBD2	CASSPPTSEPYEQYF	TGTGCCAGCAGTCCCCCGACTAGCGAACCCTACGAGCAGTACTTC
16	TRBV11-1	-	TRBJ2-3	TRBD2	CASSPGTSGITDTQYF	TGTGCCAGCAGCCCCGGGACTAGCGGGATCACAGATACGCAGTATTTT
15	TRBV7-3	-	TRBJ2-2	-	CASSLDGANTGELFF	TGTGCCAGCAGCTTAGACGGGGCGAACACCGGGGAGCTGTTTTTT
15	TRBV27	few	TRBJ1-1	TRBD1	CASSSGTGLNTEAFF	TGTGCCAGCAGTTCCGGGACAGGGTTGAACACTGAAGCTTTCTTT
15	TRBV6-1	-	TRBJ2-2	-	CASSPPGLMTGELFF	TGTGCCAGCAGTCCCCCGGGACTCATGACCGGGGAGCTGTTTTTT
18	TRBV7-2	once	TRBJ2-1	TRBD2	CASSRGNQKREGRHEQFF	TGTGCCAGCAGCCGGGGGAACCAAAAGCGGGAGGGCCGCCATGAGCAGTTCTTC
12	TRBV11-2	-	TRBJ2-7	-	CASSLTRGGQYF	TGTGCCAGCAGCCTGACGAGGGGGGGGCAGTACTTC
15	TRBV6-6	-	TRBJ2-7	TRBD2	CASRGLAGAPYEQYF	TGTGCCAGCAGAGGACTAGCGGGAGCCCCCTACGAGCAGTACTTC
14	TRBV19	few	TRBJ1-5	-	CASSISRSDQPQHF	TGTGCCAGTAGTATAAGCAGGTCCGATCAGCCCCAGCATTTT
14	TRBV19	-	TRBJ2-7	TRBD1	CASKETGAAYEQYF	TGTGCCAGTAAGGAGACAGGGGCGGCCTACGAGCAGTACTTC
12	TRBV29-1	once	TRBJ1-1	-	CSVEDLRLEAFF	TGCAGCGTTGAAGATCTACGCCTTGAAGCTTTCTTT
13	TRBV27	-	TRBJ2-5	-	CASSLEGRETQYF	TGTGCCAGCAGTTTGGAAGGAAGGGAGACCCAGTACTTC
13	TRBV27	-	TRBJ2-7	TRBD2	CASILGTSDEQYF	TGTGCCAGCATCCTCGGGACTAGCGACGAGCAGTACTTC
15	TRBV11-3	once	TRBJ2-1	-	CASSTAGFPYNEQFF	TGTGCCAGCAGCACGGCGGGGTTCCCCTACAATGAGCAGTTCTTC
15	TRBV7-3	-	TRBJ2-1	-	CASRLPPGGYNEQFF	TGTGCCAGCAGACTCCCGCCAGGAGGCTACAATGAGCAGTTCTTC
14	TRBV10-3	once	TRBJ2-7	-	CAISESRVQDEQYF	TGTGCCATCAGTGAGTCAAGGGTTCAAGACGAGCAGTACTTC
16	TRBV16	-	TRBJ1-2	-	CASSQSTPGPNYGYTF	TGTGCCAGCAGCCAGTCGACCCCGGGGCCAAACTATGGCTACACCTTC
13	TRBV7-7	-	TRBJ2-7	-	CASSLAQASEQYF	TGTGCCAGCAGCTTAGCGCAAGCCTCCGAGCAGTACTTC
14	TRBV2	-	TRBJ2-3	TRBD2	CATLTSGRVDTQYF	TGTGCCACCCTGACTAGCGGGAGGGTAGATACGCAGTATTTT
14	TRBV27	-	TRBJ2-7	TRBD2	CASSFGTSGYEQYF	TGTGCCAGCAGTTTCGGGACTAGCGGATACGAGCAGTACTTC
18	TRBV10-2	-	TRBJ2-3	TRBD2	CASSESIATSGRTDTQYF	TGCGCCAGCAGTGAGTCGATTGCTACTAGCGGGAGGACAGATACGCAGTATTTT
14	TRBV7-9	few	TRBJ2-1	TRBD2	CASSFGTTYNEQFF	TGTGCCAGCAGCTTTGGGACTACATACAATGAGCAGTTCTTC
14	TRBV15	-	TRBJ2-7	-	CATSRGTGSYEQYF	TGTGCCACCAGCAGAGGAACAGGGTCCTACGAGCAGTACTTC
16	TRBV2	-	TRBJ2-7	TRBD2	CASNRPGLAQPYEQYF	TGTGCCAGCAATCGCCCGGGACTAGCGCAACCCTACGAGCAGTACTTC
16	TRBV4-1	-	TRBJ2-1	-	CASSYIAGQGYNEQFF	TGCGCCAGCAGCTACATAGCGGGACAGGGATACAATGAGCAGTTCTTC
15	TRBV5-1	-	TRBJ2-1	TRBD1	CASSLGDREYNEQFF	TGCGCCAGCAGCCTGGGGGACAGGGAGTACAATGAGCAGTTCTTC
14	TRBV11-2	-	TRBJ2-7	TRBD2	CASSTSGGAYEQYF	TGTGCCAGCAGCACTAGTGGGGGGGCCTACGAGCAGTACTTC
13	TRBV4-1	-	TRBJ2-2	-	CASSQDPPGELFF	TGCGCCAGCAGCCAAGATCCCCCCGGGGAGCTGTTTTTT
19	TRBV2	-	TRBJ1-3	TRBD1	CASSEPNPRQGAGGNTIYF	TGTGCCAGCAGTGAACCGAACCCAAGACAGGGGGCTGGGGGAAACACCATATATTTT
16	TRBV7-2	-	TRBJ2-1	-	CASSSRISGAYNEQFF	TGTGCCAGCAGCTCCCGTATAAGCGGCGCCTACAATGAGCAGTTCTTC
15	TRBV12-5	-	TRBJ2-5	TRBD1	CASGSSGQGTETQYF	TGTGCTAGTGGTTCCTCCGGACAGGGTACAGAGACCCAGTACTTC